These 6 T cell receptor beta chains were sequenced from one sample in a study of glioma-infiltrating T cells after dendritic cell vaccination. Documented time point: after dendritic cell vaccination, including at tumor progression/relapse. Produced via immunoSEQ multiplex PCR; TCRdb's table is partial and in-frame only. This sample has about 65,000 clones, with approximately 89% found just once. The source was blood, collected after dendritic cell vaccination. Source of these receptors: a human donor with glioblastoma.

This clone is a singleton in its sample. DNA of the CDR3: TGTGCCAGCAGCACGCGGACAGGGGGGGATGGCTACACCTTC. This gives the protein CASSTRTGGDGYTF. V and J are TRBV7-8 and TRBJ1-2; 10 bases agree with TRBD1. The germline CDR1 and CDR2 sequences are SGHVS and FQNEAQ. This CDR3 has 14 amino acids. Germline trimming cut 5 bases from V and 6 bases from J; bases unmatched to any gene: 6.

With regard to this clone: Relative to the germline gene, one junction end is altered; a read error may explain this. The V and J genes are TRBV4-1 and TRBJ1-1, with a possible D match to TRBD1 (6 bases). The CDR3 has 15 amino acids. CDR1 is MGHRA and CDR2 is YSYEKL in the germline V gene. CDR3 sequence (DNA): TGCGCCAGCAGCAAAGAGCGGGGGGCTTACACTGAAGCTTTCTTT. It encodes CASSKERGAYTEAFF.

V gene TRBV6-6 combines with J gene TRBJ1-1, with a tentative D call TRBD1 (6 bases). The germline gives CDR1 MNHNY, CDR2 SVGAGI (reference sequence). This CDR3 region has 14 residues. Trimming stripped 7 bases from V and 1 base from J, with 13 bases between. The CDR3 is CASTKEGGNTEAFF. The CDR3 DNA is TGTGCCAGCACCAAAGAAGGGGGGAACACTGAAGCTTTCTTT.

The rearrangement uses TRBV27 and TRBJ2-1; no firm D call. Germline V gene sequence: CDR1 MNHEY, CDR2 SMNVEV (reference sequence). The CDR3 runs 12 residues. V lost 1 base and J 9 bases, leaving 7 bases between the germline ends. CDR3 protein: CASSLFGREQFF. In DNA, the CDR3 is TGTGCCAGCAGTTTATTTGGGCGTGAGCAGTTCTTC.

The genes are TRBV6-5 and TRBJ1-1, with 7 nucleotides matching TRBD1. After removal of 5 bases from V and 6 bases from J, the junction contained 6 bases not matched to a gene. This CDR3 is 13 amino acids long. Germline V gives CDR1 MNHEY, CDR2 SVGAGI. The CDR3 sequence is CASSDRVGSEAFF. Written as DNA, the CDR3 is TGTGCCAGCAGTGACAGGGTAGGTTCTGAAGCTTTCTTT.

The genes are TRBV30 and TRBJ1-2; D is possibly TRBD1 (6 bases). The CDR3 sequence is 13 residues long. From germline, CDR1 is GTSNPN and CDR2 SVGIG (reference sequence). V was cut by 4 bases and J by 4 bases, with 13 bases left in between. DNA for the CDR3: TGTGCCTGGACCGGGGGGCTGCCCTATGGCTACACCTTC. As protein: CAWTGGLPYGYTF. Using reference TRBV30 and TRBJ1-2 for the parts outside the CDR3, the full variable domain is SQTIHQWPATLVQPVGSPLSLECTVEGTSNPNLYWYRQAAGRGLQLLFYSVGIGQISSEVPQNLSASRPQDRQFILSSKKLLLSDSGFYLCAWTGGLPYGYTFGSGTRLTVV.